Each of the 27 T cell receptor beta chains below was sequenced from the same sample in a study of PD-L1 blockade in urothelial cancer. Assay used: immunoSEQ multiplex PCR; TCRdb lists only in-frame clones, some missing. The table lists tens of thousands of clones, around 88% of them singletons, with about a quarter in the top ten. Time point defined: peripheral blood 6 weeks after treatment start. Sequenced material: PBMCs, taken around atezolizumab (anti-PD-L1) treatment. These receptors came from a man in his 60s with urothelial cancer.

There are a few counts of this clone. The chain recombines TRBV5-1 with TRBJ2-3, with D possibly being TRBD1 (5 bases). This CDR3 is built from 14 residues. Per the germline V gene, CDR1 is SGHRS and CDR2 is YFSETQ. V dropped 4 bases and J dropped 3 bases, with 12 bases sitting between them. CDR3 in DNA: TGCGCCAGCAGCGCCATCGACAGTACAGATACGCAGTATTTT. It translates to CASSAIDSTDTQYF.

The V gene is TRBV11-3, the J gene TRBJ2-3, with 9 bases identical to TRBD2. The CDR3 loop spans 13 amino acids. The V and J ends lost 6 bases and 3 bases, in that order; junction bases with no gene match: 1. Germline V gives CDR1 SGHNT, CDR2 YENEEA. The DNA for the CDR3 is TGTGCCAGCAGGCTAGCGGGAACAGATACGCAGTATTTT. Translated: CASRLAGTDTQYF. Together with reference TRBV11-3 and TRBJ2-3, the CDR3 gives the full variable domain: EAGVVQSPRYKIIEKKQPVAFWCNPISGHNTLYWYLQNLGQGPELLIRYENEEAVDDSQLPKDRFSAERLKGVDSTLKIQPAELGDSAVYLCASRLAGTDTQYFGPGTRLTVL.

This clone was seen only once. CDR3 sequence (DNA): TGTGCCAGCAGCTTAGCGGGAGAGATCCACAATGAGCAGTTCTTC. Its translation is CASSLAGEIHNEQFF. V gene TRBV5-4 combines with J gene TRBJ2-1; 8 bases line up with TRBD2. CDR3 length: 15 residues. The V gene end was trimmed by 2 bases and the J gene end by 5 bases; junction bases not matched to a gene: 6. CDR1 is SGHNT and CDR2 is YYREEE in the germline V gene (reference sequence).

The chain combines TRBV29-1 with TRBJ2-5; the match to TRBD2 covers 9 bases. This CDR3 has 15 amino acids. Trimming took 4 bases from V and 4 from J; bases not matched to a gene: 10. Germline values: CDR1 SQVTM, CDR2 ANQGSEA. CDR3 sequence (DNA): TGCAGCGTTGCAGTTCTAGCGGGATCCCGAGAGACCCAGTACTTC. This encodes CSVAVLAGSRETQYF.

The chain is built from TRBV11-2 and TRBJ2-7; TRBD1 agrees at 9 bases. Germline loops: CDR1 SGHAT, CDR2 FQNNGV. The V and J ends lost 2 bases and 5 bases, in that order; junction bases with no gene match: 7. The CDR3 length is 15 residues. Here the CDR3 reads CASSLIGDRVDEQYF. CDR3 sequence (DNA): TGTGCCAGCAGCTTAATAGGGGACAGGGTGGACGAGCAGTACTTC.

Only one count was recorded for this clone. The CDR3 sequence: CASSRGTFGAVPLHF. CDR3 nucleotides: TGTGCCAGCAGCCGTGGGACATTTGGGGCTGTTCCCCTCCACTTT. This sequence joins TRBV6-6 and TRBJ1-6; D is possibly TRBD1 (6 bases). V was cut by 6 bases and J by 13 bases, with 22 bases left in between. This CDR3 has 15 amino acids. Germline CDR1 reads MNHNY; CDR2 reads SVGAGI (reference sequence).

The chain uses TRBV2 and TRBJ1-5; TRBD1 matches 7 bases. Trimming cost V 6 bases and J 3 bases; bases outside gene matches: 5. CDR3 length: 14 amino acids. The germline gives CDR1 SNHLY, CDR2 FYNNEI. The CDR3 DNA reads TGTGCCAGCAGACAACAGGGGCTCAATCAGCCCCAGCATTTT. This sequence encodes CASRQQGLNQPQHF.

The V and J genes are TRBV4-3 and TRBJ2-3, with D unresolved. The germline gives CDR1 LGHNA, CDR2 YSLEER. CDR3 length: 13 residues. V shed 4 bases and J shed 6 bases, with 11 bases lying between them. The CDR3 DNA reads as TGCGCCAGCAGCCCCCAGACCGGGGATACGCAGTATTTT. Residues: CASSPQTGDTQYF.

CDR3 sequence (DNA): TGTGCCAGCAGTCAACAGGGCGGTAGAAACACCGGGGAGCTGTTTTTT. This sequence encodes CASSQQGGRNTGELFF. V usage is TRBV27 and J usage is TRBJ2-2, with D tentatively TRBD1 (6 bases). V was shortened by 5 bases and J by 2 bases, with 15 bases between the two germline ends. The CDR3 spans 16 residues. CDR1 is MNHEY and CDR2 is SMNVEV in the germline V gene (reference sequence).

The CDR3 region is CSVSPGGSSYNEQFF. For the CDR3, the DNA is TGCAGCGTCTCCCCCGGGGGGAGCTCCTACAATGAGCAGTTCTTC. The rearrangement links TRBV29-1 to TRBJ2-1; TRBD2 matches at 7 bases. In germline, CDR1 is SQVTM, CDR2 ANQGSEA. The CDR3 runs 15 residues. The V and J ends lost 6 bases and 0 bases, in that order; junction bases with no gene match: 8.

The chain has TRBV19 and TRBJ2-3; 10 nucleotides line up with TRBD1. Germline CDR1 and CDR2: LNHDA and SQIVND (reference sequence). This CDR3 contains 15 residues. The V and J ends lost 6 bases and 5 bases, in that order; junction bases with no gene match: 8. The CDR3 DNA is TGTGCCAGTAGCCTGGGACAGGGGATTGGAGATACGCAGTATTTT. It codes for CASSLGQGIGDTQYF.

The chain is built from TRBV5-1 and TRBJ2-7, with 7 bases matching TRBD2. Germline CDR1 reads SGHRS; CDR2 reads YFSETQ. After removal of 0 bases from V and 6 bases from J, the junction contained 6 bases not matched to a gene. This CDR3 comprises 14 residues. CDR3 sequence: CASSLGGGSGEQYF. Here the CDR3 DNA reads TGCGCCAGCAGCTTGGGTGGCGGGAGCGGCGAGCAGTACTTC.

Concerning this clone itself: One end of the junction is discordant with germline, which a read error may explain. This chain links TRBV7-7 with TRBJ2-5, with TRBD1 as a possible D gene (6 bases). Germline CDR1 and CDR2: SSHAT and FNYEAQ (reference sequence). The CDR3 spans 13 residues. The CDR3 DNA follows: TGTGCTAGCAGCTCAGGGGCTCAAGAGACCCAGTACTTC. This gives the protein CASSSGAQETQYF.

The chain links TRBV15 to TRBJ2-7, with a tentative D call TRBD1 (5 bases). The CDR3 has 15 residues. Trimming left V 0 bases short and J 5 bases short, with 14 bases between. CDR1 is LNHNV, CDR2 YYDKDF, per germline (reference sequence). The CDR3 sequence is CATSRDHRGSNEQYF. DNA for the CDR3: TGTGCCACCAGCAGAGATCATAGGGGTTCCAACGAGCAGTACTTC.

This sequence joins TRBV5-1 and TRBJ2-3, with TRBD2 matching over 11 bases. Germline CDR1 SGHRS, CDR2 YFSETQ. The CDR3 is made up of 19 amino acids. V shed 1 base, J shed 1 base, and the junction held 11 bases outside the gene matches. DNA of the CDR3: TGCGCCAGCAGCTTGTTGGGGTCCTTGACTAGCGGGGGCACAGATACGCAGTATTTT. Translated, it gives CASSLLGSLTSGGTDTQYF.

The chain joins TRBV27 to TRBJ2-3; D gene unclear. Germline loops: CDR1 MNHEY, CDR2 SMNVEV (reference sequence). The V end lost 5 bases, the J end lost 6 bases, and 6 bases lay between the germline ends. The CDR3 runs to 11 residues. CDR3 residues: CASSISDTQYF. CDR3 nucleotides: TGTGCCAGCAGTATCTCGGATACGCAGTATTTT.

The V and J genes are TRBV6-5 and TRBJ1-6; TRBD1 matches 10 bases. The CDR3 runs to 15 residues. Trimming took 6 bases from V and 7 from J; bases not matched to a gene: 6. Germline CDR1 MNHEY, CDR2 SVGAGI. The CDR3 DNA sequence: TGTGCCAGCAGCTCAGGGACAGGGGTGAATTCACCCCTCCACTTT. This translates into CASSSGTGVNSPLHF.

The chain recombines TRBV7-9 with TRBJ1-4, with 7 bases that match TRBD1. Per the germline V gene, CDR1 is SEHNR and CDR2 is FQNEAQ (reference sequence). Germline trimming cut 2 bases from V and 2 bases from J; bases unmatched to any gene: 2. This CDR3 contains 15 residues. DNA of the CDR3: TGTGCCAGCAGCTTACCCAGGGGGACTAATGAAAAACTGTTTTTT. Its protein is CASSLPRGTNEKLFF.

This chain uses TRBV5-4 with TRBJ1-4, with TRBD1 as a possible D gene (5 bases). The germline V and J ends were trimmed by 4 bases and 0 bases, with 13 bases remaining between them. This CDR3 has 16 amino acids. The germline CDR1 and CDR2 sequences are SGHNT and YYREEE (reference sequence). The CDR3 region is CASSRGQEATNEKLFF. CDR3 bases: TGTGCCAGCAGCCGCGGACAAGAGGCAACTAATGAAAAACTGTTTTTT.

V is TRBV7-9 and J is TRBJ1-5; no definite D call. The germline gives CDR1 SEHNR, CDR2 FQNEAQ (reference sequence). CDR3 length: 18 residues. The ends were cut back, 1 base at V and 1 base at J, with 17 bases in the middle. CDR3 bases: TGTGCCAGCAGCTTAGGATCGGGTGGGAGTGGAAGCAATCAGCCCCAGCATTTT. This codes for CASSLGSGGSGSNQPQHF.

The chain is built from TRBV29-1 and TRBJ2-6; 8 bases map to TRBD1. The CDR3 is made up of 16 amino acids. J gave up 4 bases and V 6 bases, and 11 bases lay outside the gene matches. CDR1 is SQVTM, CDR2 ANQGSEA, per germline. The DNA for the CDR3 is TGCAGCGTAGCTGGGACAGGAACTGGGGGGGCCAACGTCCTGACTTTC. Translated, it gives CSVAGTGTGGANVLTF.

The chain links TRBV6-1 to TRBJ2-1; possible D gene TRBD2, 6 bases. Per germline, CDR1 MNHNS and CDR2 SASEGT. Trimming shortened V by 4 bases and J by 6 bases, and 22 bases separated the two germline ends. This CDR3 is built from 17 residues. In DNA, the CDR3 is TGTGCCAGCAGTGCGAAACCGGGACTCGGACTTGGCAATGAGCAGTTCTTC. Amino acid sequence: CASSAKPGLGLGNEQFF.

V and J are TRBV5-6 and TRBJ2-7, with 8 bases lining up with TRBD1. The trim removed 4 bases at V and 5 bases at J, leaving 11 bases unmatched. CDR3 length: 15 amino acids. Germline assignment: CDR1 SGHDT and CDR2 YYEEEE. The CDR3 region is CASSPDRGRGDEQYF. The DNA of the CDR3 is TGTGCCAGCAGCCCCGACAGGGGAAGAGGGGACGAGCAGTACTTC. The full variable domain, its missing parts supplied by reference TRBV5-6 and TRBJ2-7, is DAGVTQSPTHLIKTRGQQVTLRCSPKSGHDTVSWYQQALGQGPQFIFQYYEEEERQRGNFPDRFSGHQFPNYSSELNVNALLLGDSALYLCASSPDRGRGDEQYFGPGTRLTVT.

The V and J genes are TRBV10-3 and TRBJ2-5; TRBD2 agrees at 8 bases. Germline CDR1 and CDR2: ENHRY and SYGVKD. J gave up 6 bases and V 3 bases, and 6 bases lay outside the gene matches. This CDR3 contains 14 residues. The CDR3 bases are TGTGCCATCAGTGAAGACTCGGGAGGGCAGACCCAGTACTTC. It is translated as CAISEDSGGQTQYF.

V and J are TRBV18 and TRBJ2-2; perhaps TRBD1 as D (6 bases). Deletions cut 4 bases from V and 1 base from J, with 13 bases between. This CDR3 has 16 amino acids. Germline loops: CDR1 KGHSH, CDR2 LQKENI. The CDR3 spells CASSLSNRVNTGELFF. As DNA, the CDR3 is TGTGCCAGCTCACTCAGTAACAGGGTGAACACCGGGGAGCTGTTTTTT.

The rearrangement joins TRBV5-5 to TRBJ1-2; 8 nucleotides match TRBD1. The J segment lost 0 bases and the V segment lost 2 bases, leaving 15 bases of the junction unmatched. The CDR3 is 19 residues long. Germline CDR1 reads SGHKS; CDR2 reads YYEKEE (reference sequence). The CDR3 DNA sequence: TGTGCCAGCAGCTTAAAGACAGGGGTATACCTCCACCCTAACTATGGCTACACCTTC. This translates into CASSLKTGVYLHPNYGYTF. Complete variable domain (other parts from reference TRBV5-5 and TRBJ1-2): DAGVTQSPTHLIKTRGQQVTLRCSPISGHKSVSWYQQVLGQGPQFIFQYYEKEERGRGNFPDRFSARQFPNYSSELNVNALLLGDSALYLCASSLKTGVYLHPNYGYTFGSGTRLTVV.

In its sample, this clone was seen once. This chain uses TRBV5-1 with TRBJ1-2; D gene unclear. Trimming removed 3 bases at V and 1 base at J, with 10 bases between. There are 14 residues in the CDR3. Germline assignment: CDR1 SGHRS and CDR2 YFSETQ. CDR3 loop: CASSSTTNNYGYTF. The CDR3, as DNA: TGCGCCAGCAGCTCTACGACTAATAACTATGGCTACACCTTC.